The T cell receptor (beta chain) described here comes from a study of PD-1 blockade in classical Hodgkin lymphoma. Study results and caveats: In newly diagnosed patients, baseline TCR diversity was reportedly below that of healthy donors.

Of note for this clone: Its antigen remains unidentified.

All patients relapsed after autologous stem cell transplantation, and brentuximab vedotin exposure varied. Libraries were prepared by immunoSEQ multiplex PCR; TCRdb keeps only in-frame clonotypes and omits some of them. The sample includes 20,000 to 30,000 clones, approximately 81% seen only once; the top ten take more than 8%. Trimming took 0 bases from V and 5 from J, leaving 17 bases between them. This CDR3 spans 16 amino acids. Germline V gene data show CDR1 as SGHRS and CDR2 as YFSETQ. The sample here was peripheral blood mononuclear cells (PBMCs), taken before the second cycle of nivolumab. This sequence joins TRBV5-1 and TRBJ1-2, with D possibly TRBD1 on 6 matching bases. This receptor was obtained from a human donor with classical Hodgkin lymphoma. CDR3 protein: CASSLAEKTGQYGYTF. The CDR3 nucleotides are TGCGCCAGCAGCTTGGCGGAAAAGACGGGACAATATGGCTACACCTTC. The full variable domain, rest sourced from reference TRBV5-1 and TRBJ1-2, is KAGVTQTPRYLIKTRGQQVTLSCSPISGHRSVSWYQQTPGQGLQFLFEYFSETQRNKGNFPGRFSGRQFSNSRSEMNVSTLELGDSALYLCASSLAEKTGQYGYTFGSGTRLTVV.